Each of the 27 T cell receptor beta chains below was sequenced from the same sample in a study of post-analysis software for immune sequencing data. Prepared libraries of TCR beta cDNA carried unique molecular identifiers. TCRdb itself ran the PCR reads through MiXCR, one entry per CDR3 protein. The sample shows roughly 800,000 distinct CDR3 sequences, roughly 50% of them seen only once. These receptors have no identified antigens. Study results and limitations: Elevated frequency relative to controls characterized roughly five TRBV segments in patients, TRBV5-6, TRBV5-1 and TRBV20-1 among them.

The sample was blood. Receptor source: a girl under 18 with multiple sclerosis.

J is TRBJ1-2 and V is TRBV6-6; D remains unclear. The CDR3 has 13 residues. The germline V and J ends were trimmed by 0 bases and 8 bases, with 10 bases remaining between them. The germline CDR1 and CDR2 sequences are MNHNY and SVGAGI (reference sequence). CDR3: CASSYSAGIGYTF. The CDR3 region has the DNA TGTGCCAGCAGTTACTCGGCCGGGATCGGCTACACCTTC.

J is TRBJ2-1 and V is TRBV3-1; TRBD2 aligns across 10 bases. CDR3 length: 15 amino acids. V lost 5 bases to trimming and J lost 5 bases; unmatched junction nucleotides: 6. Germline loops: CDR1 LGHDT, CDR2 YNNKEL (reference sequence). The CDR3 protein is CASSDTSGNDNEQFF. CDR3 DNA: TGTGCCAGCAGCGACACTAGCGGGAACGACAATGAGCAGTTCTTC.

This sequence joins TRBV7-2 and TRBJ1-5; D ambiguous. Germline-derived CDR1 and CDR2 are SGHTA and FQGNSA. Trimming removed 0 bases from V and 9 bases from J, with 6 bases in between. The CDR3 covers 12 residues. This CDR3 is CASSLASGPQHF. The CDR3 nucleotides read TGTGCCAGCAGCTTAGCCTCTGGGCCCCAGCATTTT.

V and J are TRBV20-1 and TRBJ2-1, with D tentatively TRBD1 (7 bases). This CDR3 has 16 residues. The germline V and J ends were trimmed by 0 bases and 8 bases, with 20 bases remaining between them. Germline V gene data show CDR1 as DFQATT and CDR2 as SNEGSKA (reference sequence). CDR3 bases: TGCAGTGCTAGAGATCCAGGACAGGTGGGGAGGTATGAGCAGTTCTTC. This encodes CSARDPGQVGRYEQFF.

This clonotype came up a few times. The chain employs TRBV28 and TRBJ1-2; a possible D gene is TRBD1 (6 bases). Looked up from germline, CDR1 is MDHEN and CDR2 is SYDVKM. This CDR3 region has 15 residues. With 5 bases removed from V and 4 bases from J, the gap between germline ends came to 17 bases. This chain's CDR3 is CASSPTMGARYGYTF. The CDR3 region has the DNA TGTGCCAGCAGTCCCACTATGGGGGCCCGCTATGGCTACACCTTC.

V usage is TRBV27 and J usage is TRBJ2-2; D uncertain. The CDR3 runs 14 residues. Trimming shortened V by 0 bases and J by 6 bases, and 8 bases separated the two germline ends. The germline V gene has CDR1 MNHEY and CDR2 SMNVEV (reference sequence). CDR3 residues: CASSLSVYPGELFF. The CDR3, as DNA: TGTGCCAGCAGTTTATCGGTCTACCCCGGGGAGCTGTTTTTT.

This clonotype occurred a few times. The chain has TRBV7-9 and TRBJ2-7, with 11 bases aligning to TRBD2. Germline CDR1 is SEHNR and CDR2 is FQNEAQ (reference sequence). The V and J ends lost 2 bases and 6 bases, in that order; junction bases with no gene match: 3. The CDR3 totals 14 residues. CDR3 sequence (DNA): TGTGCCAGCAGCTTAACTAGCGGGAGCGGCGAGCAGTACTTC. It yields the protein CASSLTSGSGEQYF.

The chain recombines TRBV7-9 with TRBJ2-7; D is ambiguous. Between the trimmed V and J ends, which lost 1 base and 6 bases, there was a span of 7 bases. The CDR3 length is 12 residues. CDR1 is SEHNR and CDR2 is FQNEAQ in the germline V gene (reference sequence). Here the CDR3 DNA reads TGTGCCAGCAGCTTAGGGTCGGTCGAGCAGTACTTC. As protein: CASSLGSVEQYF.

The chain combines TRBV21-1 with TRBJ2-1; the table calls TRBD1, which could not be checked here. TRBV21-1 is deemed a pseudogene. This CDR3 is 17 amino acids long. The CDR3 sequence: CASSKVDSGRAYNEQFF. The CDR3 DNA reads TGTGCCAGCAGCAAAGTGGACAGCGGGAGGGCCTACAATGAGCAGTTCTTC.

This chain links TRBV3-1 with TRBJ1-2, with 8 bases aligning to TRBD1. This CDR3 contains 16 residues. Germline V CDR1 and CDR2: LGHDT, YNNKEL (reference sequence). V was pared by 3 bases and J by 4 bases, with 10 bases of the junction left unmatched. CDR3 nucleotide sequence: TGTGCCAGCAGCCAGGGGACAGGCCTAACCATCTATGGCTACACCTTC. It encodes CASSQGTGLTIYGYTF.

The sample holds many counts of this clonotype. This chain connects TRBV10-3 to TRBJ2-7, with 11 bases matching TRBD2. CDR1 is ENHRY, CDR2 SYGVKD, per germline. CDR3 length equals 15 residues. After removal of 0 bases from V and 4 bases from J, the junction contained 2 bases not matched to a gene. As DNA, the CDR3 is TGTGCCATCAGTGAGTCTACTAGCGGGAGTTACGAGCAGTACTTC. It codes for CAISESTSGSYEQYF.

The chain is built from TRBV24-1 and TRBJ1-2; possibly TRBD1 for D (5 bases). Germline assignment: CDR1 KGHDR and CDR2 SFDVKD. The CDR3 has 13 amino acids. V dropped 5 bases and J dropped 5 bases, with 11 bases sitting between them. The CDR3 DNA reads as TGTGCCACCAGTGCGGAGGGACGTTATGGCTACACCTTC. It translates to CATSAEGRYGYTF.

This clonotype was found a few times. The V and J genes are TRBV4-3 and TRBJ2-3; D uncertain. CDR1 and CDR2 (germline): LGHNA, YSLEER. The CDR3 consists of 14 residues. Trimming removed 1 base from V and 6 bases from J, with 11 bases in between. The CDR3 sequence is CASSQGSVQDTQYF. CDR3 DNA sequence: TGCGCCAGCAGCCAAGGGTCCGTGCAGGATACGCAGTATTTT.

This clonotype was seen a few times. The gene calls are TRBV4-3 and TRBJ1-1; 8 bases line up with TRBD1. The CDR3 is made up of 15 amino acids. The germline CDR1 and CDR2 sequences are LGHNA and YSLEER. V trimming: 3 bases; J trimming: 8 bases; junction bases outside the gene matches: 11. In nucleotides, the CDR3 is TGCGCCAGCAGCCAGTCACCCGGGACAGGCGTCGAAGCTTTCTTT. This encodes CASSQSPGTGVEAFF.

J is TRBJ2-6 and V is TRBV27, with 7 positions matching TRBD2. The CDR3 loop spans 18 amino acids. Germline CDR1 MNHEY, CDR2 SMNVEV (reference sequence). The J segment lost 4 bases and the V segment lost 5 bases, leaving 14 bases of the junction unmatched. CDR3 in DNA: TGTGCCAGCAGTCCCGTTTCAGGGAGGGTGTTGGGGGCCAACGTCCTGACTTTC. Protein: CASSPVSGRVLGANVLTF.

The CDR3 region has the DNA TGCAGCGTGGGAGATGAGCAGTTCTTC. Its translation is CSVGDEQFF. The genes are TRBV29-1 and TRBJ2-1; D perhaps matches TRBD2 (5 bases). In germline, CDR1 is SQVTM, CDR2 ANQGSEA. The CDR3 contains 9 residues. V lost 6 bases to trimming and J lost 8 bases, with 5 bases between them.

The chain is built from TRBV29-1 and TRBJ2-1; weak D call: TRBD1 (6 bases). V dropped 7 bases and J dropped 5 bases, with 21 bases sitting between them. This CDR3 has 15 residues. From germline, CDR1 is SQVTM and CDR2 ANQGSEA. The CDR3: CSDGTGTRYNNEQFF. CDR3 in DNA: TGCAGCGATGGAACCGGGACACGGTACAACAATGAGCAGTTCTTC.

This clonotype was counted between two and nine times. The gene calls are TRBV6-5 and TRBJ2-4, with TRBD2 as a possible D gene (5 bases). Trimming removed 0 bases at V and 7 bases at J, with 7 bases between. This CDR3 has 13 residues. The germline V gene has CDR1 MNHEY and CDR2 SVGAGI. The CDR3 nucleotides read TGTGCCAGCAGTTACTCGACGGGGAACATTCAGTACTTC. It is translated as CASSYSTGNIQYF.

The sample holds a few counts of this clonotype. This chain uses TRBV6-2 or TRBV6-3 with TRBJ2-7; no firm D call. Trimming took off 4 bases at V and 4 bases at J, with 14 bases between the two ends. The CDR3 is 14 residues long. From germline, CDR1 is MNHEY and CDR2 SVGEGT. This CDR3 is CASSLTLSIYEQYF. CDR3 nucleotides: TGTGCCAGCAGTTTGACATTATCCATTTACGAGCAGTACTTC.

This clonotype appeared a single time. This rearrangement joins TRBV6-5 to TRBJ2-3; 13 nucleotides align to TRBD2. The germline gives CDR1 MNHEY, CDR2 SVGAGI. The J segment lost 3 bases and the V segment lost 6 bases, leaving 6 bases of the junction unmatched. There are 16 residues in the CDR3. The CDR3 DNA reads as TGTGCCAGCAGGCCACTAGCGGGAGGGCCGACAGATACGCAGTATTTT. This gives the protein CASRPLAGGPTDTQYF.

The rearrangement links TRBV9 to TRBJ2-1; a possible D gene is TRBD1 (6 bases). Germline V gene lookup returns CDR1 SGDLS and CDR2 YYNGEE. Trimming cost V 0 bases and J 9 bases, with 13 bases left between them. The CDR3 is 14 residues long. CDR3 sequence reads: CASSVGLGAGEQFF. As DNA, the CDR3 is TGTGCCAGCAGCGTAGGTCTGGGGGCGGGTGAGCAGTTCTTC. Full variable domain (outside the CDR3, taken from reference TRBV9 and TRBJ2-1): DSGVTQTPKHLITATGQRVTLRCSPRSGDLSVYWYQQSLDQGLQFLIQYYNGEERAKGNILERFSAQQFPDLHSELNLSSLELGDSALYFCASSVGLGAGEQFFGPGTRLTVL.

V and J are TRBV5-1 and TRBJ1-1; a possible D gene is TRBD1 (5 bases). The CDR3 length is 13 residues. Germline V gene lookup returns CDR1 SGHRS and CDR2 YFSETQ. Trimming took off 2 bases at V and 8 bases at J, with 13 bases between the two ends. CDR3 loop: CASSLRGEFEAFF. CDR3 nucleotides: TGCGCCAGCAGCTTACGGGGGGAATTCGAAGCTTTCTTT.

This sequence joins TRBV6-5 and TRBJ2-1, with 7 positions matching TRBD1. V dropped 4 bases and J dropped 6; count of bases not matched to a gene: 15. CDR1 MNHEY and CDR2 SVGAGI come from the germline V gene. The CDR3 extends over 17 amino acids. The CDR3 nucleotides are TGTGCCAGCAGTTCCCCTAAGACAGGGTTATATTTCAATGAGCAGTTCTTC. This codes for CASSSPKTGLYFNEQFF.

This clonotype was seen a handful of times. The chain links TRBV5-5 to TRBJ1-5, with no clear D. Germline lookup yields CDR1 SGHKS and CDR2 YYEKEE (reference sequence). The CDR3 sequence is 13 residues long. V was clipped by 0 bases and J by 6 bases, with 7 bases between them. The CDR3 loop reads CASSLAVAQPQHF. CDR3 nucleotide sequence: TGTGCCAGCAGCTTGGCAGTTGCTCAGCCCCAGCATTTT.

The chain recombines TRBV20-1 with TRBJ2-3; D not resolved. There are 12 residues in the CDR3. Germline CDR1 and CDR2: DFQATT and SNEGSKA (reference sequence). V was shortened by 3 bases and J by 7 bases, with 11 bases between the two germline ends. The CDR3 nucleotides read TGCAGTGCTAGGATGGATGGGAATACGCAGTATTTT. This sequence encodes CSARMDGNTQYF.

The chain links TRBV29-1 to TRBJ2-7; D might be TRBD2 (6 bases). The CDR3 is 15 amino acids. Germline V CDR1 and CDR2: SQVTM, ANQGSEA. The V end was cut by 4 bases, the J end by 3 bases, with 19 bases between. This CDR3 is CSVVGDGQGGYEQYF. In DNA form, the CDR3 reads TGCAGCGTTGTAGGTGATGGGCAGGGAGGCTACGAGCAGTACTTC.

This chain links TRBV20-1 with TRBJ2-3, with TRBD1 matching 9 bases. The CDR3 extends over 15 amino acids. Trimming took 1 base from V and 4 from J; bases not matched to a gene: 6. The germline CDR1 and CDR2 sequences are DFQATT and SNEGSKA (reference sequence). The chain's CDR3 is CSARGGTGFSDTQYF. In DNA, the CDR3 is TGCAGTGCTAGAGGGGGGACAGGGTTTTCAGATACGCAGTATTTT.